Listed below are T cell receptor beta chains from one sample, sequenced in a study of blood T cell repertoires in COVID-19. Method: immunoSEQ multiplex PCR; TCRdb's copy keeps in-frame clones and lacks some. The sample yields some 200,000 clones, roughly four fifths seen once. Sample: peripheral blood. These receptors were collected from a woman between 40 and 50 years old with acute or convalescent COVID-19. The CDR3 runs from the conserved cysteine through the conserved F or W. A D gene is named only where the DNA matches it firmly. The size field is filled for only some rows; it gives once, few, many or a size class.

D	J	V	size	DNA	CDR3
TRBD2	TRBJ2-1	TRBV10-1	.	TGCGCCAGCCCCGGGACTAGCGGGAGCCCCTCCCGCATCAATGAGCAGTTCTTC	CASPGTSGSPSRINEQFF
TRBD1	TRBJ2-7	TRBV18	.	TGTGCCAGCTCACCAGGACAGGGGGCCTACGAGCAGTACTTC	CASSPGQGAYEQYF
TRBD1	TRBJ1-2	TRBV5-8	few	TGTGCCAGCAGCTTAACCGGGACAGGGCGCGGCTACACCTTC	CASSLTGTGRGYTF
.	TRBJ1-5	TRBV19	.	TGTGCCAGTATCGGTACTCCGGGATCATCTCCCCTCATGTGGGATCAGCCCCAGCATTTT	CASIGTPGSSPLMWDQPQHF
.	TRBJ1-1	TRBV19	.	TGTGCCAGTAGTTCCTACCTCCCCGGGACAATCTTCGCTGAAGCTTTCTTT	CASSSYLPGTIFAEAFF
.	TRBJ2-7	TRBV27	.	TGTGCCAGCAGTCCCAACTGGTACGAGCAGTACTTC	CASSPNWYEQYF
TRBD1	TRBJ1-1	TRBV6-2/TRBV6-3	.	TGTGCCAGCAGTTCGGCGAGGACAGGTTTGAACACTGAAGCTTTCTTT	CASSSARTGLNTEAFF
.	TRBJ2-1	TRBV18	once	TGTGCCAGCTCACCACTCATCAGAGGAGGCTCCTACAATGAGCAGTTCTTC	CASSPLIRGGSYNEQFF
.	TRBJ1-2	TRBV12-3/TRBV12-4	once	TGTGCCAGCAGCCGAGACAGGAGCTATGGCTACACCTTC	CASSRDRSYGYTF
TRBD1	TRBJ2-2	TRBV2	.	TGTGCCAGCACCCTGACCGGGACAGGGCCGAACACCGGGGAGCTGTTTTTT	CASTLTGTGPNTGELFF
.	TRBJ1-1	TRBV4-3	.	TGCGCCAGCAGCCAAGAGAGCGGGGGCTACACTGAAGCTTTCTTT	CASSQESGGYTEAFF
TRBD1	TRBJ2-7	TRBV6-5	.	TGTGCCAGCAGCCCCAGGGGGATCCCCTACGAGCAGTACTTC	CASSPRGIPYEQYF
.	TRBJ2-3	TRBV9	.	TGTGCCAGCAGCGCCAGGGGAAGGGATACAGATACGCAGTATTTT	CASSARGRDTDTQYF
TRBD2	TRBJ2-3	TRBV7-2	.	TGTGCCAGCAGCCTCCGCTCTCGCGGGAGGGCGAGTAGGGCAGATACGCAGTATTTT	CASSLRSRGRASRADTQYF
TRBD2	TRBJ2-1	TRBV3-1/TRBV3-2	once	TGTGCCAGCAGCCAAGATACTAGCGGCCTTTCCTACAATGAGCAGTTCTTC	CASSQDTSGLSYNEQFF
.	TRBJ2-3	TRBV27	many	TGTGCCAGCAGTTTATCGAGGGCACCAAGGCATCTTGGTACGCAGTATTTT	CASSLSRAPRHLGTQYF
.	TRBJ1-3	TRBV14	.	TGTGCCAGCAGCCCAATGACAGACAACTTCTCTGGAAACACCATATATTTT	CASSPMTDNFSGNTIYF
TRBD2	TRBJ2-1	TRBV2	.	TGTGCCAGCACACTAGCGGGAGTGGGAGAGCAGTTCTTC	CASTLAGVGEQFF
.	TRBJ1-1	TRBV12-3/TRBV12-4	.	TGTGCCAGCAGTTACAGCCCCACTGAAGCTTTCTTT	CASSYSPTEAFF
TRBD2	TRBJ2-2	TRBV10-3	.	TGTGCCATCAGTGAATGGGCTAGCGGGAGGAAAGGCGGGGAGCTGTTTTTT	CAISEWASGRKGGELFF
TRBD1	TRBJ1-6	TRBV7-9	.	TGTGCCAGCAGCCGGGGACAGTATAATTCACCCCTCCACTTT	CASSRGQYNSPLHF
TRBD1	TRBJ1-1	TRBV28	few	TGTGCCAGCAGTTTGACAGGGGACACTGAAGCTTTCTTT	CASSLTGDTEAFF
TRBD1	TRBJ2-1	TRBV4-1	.	TGCGCCAGCAGCCTTCGACAGGGGTCCAATGAGCAGTTCTTC	CASSLRQGSNEQFF
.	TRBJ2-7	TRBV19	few	TGTGCCAGTAGTATTATATCCGACAGTTACTACGAGCAGTACTTC	CASSIISDSYYEQYF
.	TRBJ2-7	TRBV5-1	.	TGCGCCAGCAGCTTGTTCGCCCAGTCCTACGAGCAGTACTTC	CASSLFAQSYEQYF
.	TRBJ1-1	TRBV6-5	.	TGTGCCAGCACCCCGTCGGGTGGGGCGCGGACTGAAGCTTTCTTT	CASTPSGGARTEAFF
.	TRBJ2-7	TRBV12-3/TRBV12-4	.	TGTGCCAGCAGTTTAAGGGGAAAGGACGAGCAGTACTTC	CASSLRGKDEQYF
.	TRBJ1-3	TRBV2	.	TGTGCCAGCAGTGATGAGGGGGCTGGAAACACCATATATTTT	CASSDEGAGNTIYF
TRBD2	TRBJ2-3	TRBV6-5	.	TGTGCCAGCAGTTACGCTCCTAGCGGGACGCAGTATTTT	CASSYAPSGTQYF
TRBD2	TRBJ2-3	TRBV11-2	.	TGTGCCAGCAGCTTATTGAGCGGGGGCGGTACGCAGTATTTT	CASSLLSGGGTQYF
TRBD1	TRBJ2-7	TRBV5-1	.	TGCGCCAGCAGCCGAAGGACAGGATTCGACGAGCAGTACTTC	CASSRRTGFDEQYF
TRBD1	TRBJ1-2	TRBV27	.	TGTGCCAGCATCCTTCGACGCTCAGGGGGTCATGGCTACACCTTC	CASILRRSGGHGYTF
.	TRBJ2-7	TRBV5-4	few	TGTGCCAGCAGCCGGACAGAGGCCTACGAGCAGTACTTC	CASSRTEAYEQYF
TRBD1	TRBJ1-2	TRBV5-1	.	TGCGCCAGCAGCGACCGACAAATCACAGGGGCCTATGGCTACACCTTC	CASSDRQITGAYGYTF
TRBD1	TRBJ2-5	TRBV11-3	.	TGTGCCAGCAGCTCCAGGGACAGCCAAGAGACCCAGTACTTC	CASSSRDSQETQYF
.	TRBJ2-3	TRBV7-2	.	TGTGCCAGCAGCGGACTATCGCGCACAGATACGCAGTATTTT	CASSGLSRTDTQYF
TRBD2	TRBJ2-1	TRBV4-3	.	TGCGCCAGCAGCCGTGGTAGCGGGAGCGGCGAGCAGTTCTTC	CASSRGSGSGEQFF
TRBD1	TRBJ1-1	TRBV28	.	TGTGCCAGCAGCCCCCAGGGGGACCCCTATGAAGCTTTCTTT	CASSPQGDPYEAFF
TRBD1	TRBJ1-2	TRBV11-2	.	TGTGCCAGCAGCCGGGACAGCTATACTAACTATGGCTACACCTTC	CASSRDSYTNYGYTF
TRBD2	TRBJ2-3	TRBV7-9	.	TGTGCCAGCAGCTTTGCTAGCGGGGGGGTCGCGAATACGCAGTATTTT	CASSFASGGVANTQYF
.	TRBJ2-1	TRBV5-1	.	TGCGCCAGCAGCTCCTTCGGAGGTAGCCCGGAAACGGTCTTC	CASSSFGGSPETVF
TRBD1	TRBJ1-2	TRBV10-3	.	TGTGCCATCAGTAATCCGGGACAGGGGATGGTCGGCTACACCTTC	CAISNPGQGMVGYTF
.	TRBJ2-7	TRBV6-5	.	TGTGCCAGCAGTCCGCGGGATTCCTACGAGCAGTACTTC	CASSPRDSYEQYF
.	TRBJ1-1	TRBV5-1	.	TGCGCCAGCAGCTATCAGGGATGGGACACTGAAGCTTTCTTT	CASSYQGWDTEAFF
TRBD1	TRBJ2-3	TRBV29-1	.	TGCAGCGCACGGAAAACAGGGGGCCTTGGTCCAGATACGCAGTATTTT	CSARKTGGLGPDTQYF
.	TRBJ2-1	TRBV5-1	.	TGCGCCAGCAGCCGACCGGGATCCGCGGATGAGCAGTTCTTC	CASSRPGSADEQFF
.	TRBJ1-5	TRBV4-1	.	TGCGCCAGCAGCAAGGTTCCCGGGAGCAATCAGCCCCAGCATTTT	CASSKVPGSNQPQHF
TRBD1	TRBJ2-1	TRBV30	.	TGTGCCTGGAGTTTTGACAGGGAGAATGAGCAGTTCTTC	CAWSFDRENEQFF
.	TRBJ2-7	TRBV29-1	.	TGCAGCGCCATAGACAGGACCTACGAGCAGTACTTC	CSAIDRTYEQYF
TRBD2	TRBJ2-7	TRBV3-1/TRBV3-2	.	TGTGCCAGCAGCCCGGCGCTAGCGGGGATCGAGCAGTACTTC	CASSPALAGIEQYF
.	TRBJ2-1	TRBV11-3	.	TGTGCCAGCAGCTCGACTAGAGGGGAGCAGTTCTTC	CASSSTRGEQFF
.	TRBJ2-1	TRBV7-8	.	TGTGCCAGCAGCTTAGCCGGATCCGCGGCCTACAATGAGCAGTTCTTC	CASSLAGSAAYNEQFF
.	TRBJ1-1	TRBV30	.	TGTGCCTGGAAGCGATCGACAGGTGGAGTTGAAGCTTTCTTT	CAWKRSTGGVEAFF
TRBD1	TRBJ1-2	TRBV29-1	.	TGCAGCGTTGAGGTACAGGGGAGGAAGTATGGCTACACCTTC	CSVEVQGRKYGYTF
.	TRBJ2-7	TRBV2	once	TGTGCCAGCAGCGAGAACCGAAGCTCCTACGAGCAGTACTTC	CASSENRSSYEQYF
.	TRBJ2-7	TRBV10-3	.	TGTGCCATCAGTGGACGACAGGAGAGCTCCTACGAGCAGTACTTC	CAISGRQESSYEQYF
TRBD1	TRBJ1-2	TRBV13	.	TGTGCCAGCAGCTTAGAGGGACAGCCCTATGGCTACACCTTC	CASSLEGQPYGYTF
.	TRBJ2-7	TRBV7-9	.	TGTGCCAGCAGCGCGTTCCGAGACGAGCAGTACTTC	CASSAFRDEQYF